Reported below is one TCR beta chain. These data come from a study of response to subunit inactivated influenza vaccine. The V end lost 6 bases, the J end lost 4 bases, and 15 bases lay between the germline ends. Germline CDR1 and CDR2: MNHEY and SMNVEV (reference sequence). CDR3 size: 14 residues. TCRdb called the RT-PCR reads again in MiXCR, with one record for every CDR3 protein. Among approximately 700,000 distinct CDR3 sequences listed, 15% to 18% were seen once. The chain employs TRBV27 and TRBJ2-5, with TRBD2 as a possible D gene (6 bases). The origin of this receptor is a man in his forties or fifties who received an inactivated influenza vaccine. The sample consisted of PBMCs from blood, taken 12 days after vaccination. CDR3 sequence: CASRLWGVGETQYF. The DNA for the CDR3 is TGTGCCAGCAGGCTTTGGGGGGTAGGAGAGACCCAGTACTTC.